The table lists the clone carrying this T cell receptor beta chain with a count of one. This sample was included in a study of blood T cell repertoires in COVID-19. Study members were between about 18 and 100 years old and lived in over 20 US regions. Participants reported their clinical history, and cohort assignment relied on those reports. Before they entered the study, exposed participants had met a COVID-19 case within 2 weeks. The V gene's germline CDR1 is SNHLY and CDR2 FYNNEI. Trimming took 8 bases from V and 5 from J, leaving 21 bases between them. The CDR3 runs 15 residues. The repertoire was sequenced with immunoSEQ multiplex PCR; TCRdb's copy has only in-frame clones and lacks some. This sample has roughly 250,000 clones, with approximately 88% found just once.

The chain uses TRBV2 and TRBJ2-5, with a tentative D call TRBD1 (6 bases). The receptor was derived from a woman aged 40 to 50 who had been exposed to COVID-19. Sequences were obtained from PBMCs or T cells enriched from blood (not recorded which). This CDR3 is CASLGVGRGIETQYF. The CDR3 DNA reads TGTGCCAGCCTCGGAGTCGGCAGGGGCATTGAGACCCAGTACTTC.